These 26 T cell receptor beta chains were sequenced from one sample in a study of cytomegalovirus exposure and HLA in healthy donors. The repertoire was sequenced with immunoSEQ multiplex PCR; TCRdb's copy has only in-frame clones and lacks some. The sample has 100,000 to 120,000 clones, approximately 95% seen once; the top ten hold under 0.75%. The sample consisted of PBMCs. These receptors were obtained from a young woman in good health and CMV-seronegative.

This clone was picked up one time. The chain recombines TRBV4-1 with TRBJ1-2, with a weak D call TRBD1 (6 bases). V was trimmed by 2 bases and J by 5 bases, leaving 18 bases between them. Germline V lookup: CDR1 MGHRA, CDR2 YSYEKL. The CDR3 contains 16 residues. DNA for the CDR3: TGCGCCAGCAGCCAAAATAAAGACAGGTATATTTATGGCTACACCTTC. It yields the protein CASSQNKDRYIYGYTF.

CDR3 amino acids: CASSGTTGVGYSNQPQHF. As DNA, the CDR3 is TGTGCCAGCAGTGGTACAACAGGGGTGGGGTATAGCAATCAGCCCCAGCATTTT. The J gene is TRBJ1-5, the V gene TRBV25-1; 7 positions agree with TRBD1. Germline V gene lookup returns CDR1 MGHDK and CDR2 SYGVNS. The CDR3 spans 18 residues. V was pared by 4 bases and J by 0 bases, with 12 bases of the junction left unmatched.

The CDR3 DNA reads as TGTGCCAGCACGGGGGGCTCCGGTTTAGGTGGGCAGCCCCAGCATTTT. Its translation is CASTGGSGLGGQPQHF. The chain combines TRBV28 with TRBJ1-5, with D perhaps matching TRBD1 (6 bases). The CDR3 sequence is 16 residues long. V lost 7 bases and J lost 7, with 23 bases in between. CDR1 MDHEN and CDR2 SYDVKM come from the germline V gene.

The gene calls are TRBV9 and TRBJ2-1, with 9 bases aligning to TRBD2. V shed 0 bases and J 8 bases; nucleotides not matched to a gene: 6. The CDR3 loop spans 15 amino acids. The germline gives CDR1 SGDLS, CDR2 YYNGEE. CDR3 loop: CASSVAGGGAHEQFF. CDR3 bases: TGTGCCAGCAGCGTAGCTGGCGGGGGGGCGCATGAGCAGTTCTTC.

The CDR3 coding sequence is TGTGCCAGCAGCCCGGGGGCCGGGACTAGACGATTTAATGAGCAGTTCTTC. Translating gives CASSPGAGTRRFNEQFF. The chain recombines TRBV14 with TRBJ2-1; 8 bases agree with TRBD2. The germline CDR1 and CDR2 sequences are SGHDN and FVKESK. This CDR3 contains 17 residues. J gave up 7 bases and V 4 bases, and 15 bases lay outside the gene matches.

The V call is TRBV5-1, the J call TRBJ2-3, with 7 bases fitting TRBD2. V gave up 0 bases and J gave up 3 bases; unmatched junction bases: 10. Germline V CDR1 and CDR2: SGHRS, YFSETQ. The CDR3 runs to 17 residues. The CDR3 nucleotides read TGCGCCAGCAGCTTGGAGGTTGGGGTCGGGGGGACAGATACGCAGTATTTT. Its translation: CASSLEVGVGGTDTQYF. Full variable domain (rest looked up from reference TRBV5-1 and TRBJ2-3): KAGVTQTPRYLIKTRGQQVTLSCSPISGHRSVSWYQQTPGQGLQFLFEYFSETQRNKGNFPGRFSGRQFSNSRSEMNVSTLELGDSALYLCASSLEVGVGGTDTQYFGPGTRLTVL.

This sequence joins TRBV7-9 and TRBJ1-4; D is undetermined. Germline V gene data show CDR1 as SEHNR and CDR2 as FQNEAQ (reference sequence). The CDR3 runs 14 residues. Trimming took off 2 bases at V and 4 bases at J, with 8 bases between the two ends. The CDR3 coding sequence is TGTGCCAGCAGCTTACTCGTTCTTAATGAAAAACTGTTTTTT. This translates into CASSLLVLNEKLFF.

This chain links TRBV14 with TRBJ1-1, with D unresolved. The CDR3 is 15 residues long. From germline, CDR1 is SGHDN and CDR2 FVKESK. The germline V and J ends were trimmed by 2 bases and 1 base, with 11 bases remaining between them. The CDR3 sequence: CASSQQRVRNTEAFF. CDR3 coding DNA: TGTGCCAGCAGCCAACAAAGAGTACGGAACACTGAAGCTTTCTTT.

This clone was recorded once. The gene calls are TRBV5-8 and TRBJ2-2, with 8 nucleotides matching TRBD2. Unmatched junction bases numbered 2, after V lost 4 bases and J lost 0 bases. The CDR3 is 15 amino acids. Germline values: CDR1 SGHTS, CDR2 YDEGEE. CDR3 amino acids: CASSPGLANTGELFF. The CDR3 nucleotides are TGTGCCAGCAGCCCGGGACTAGCGAACACCGGGGAGCTGTTTTTT.

The V gene is TRBV9, the J gene TRBJ1-1; possibly TRBD1 for D (5 bases). Germline V gene data show CDR1 as SGDLS and CDR2 as YYNGEE. V was cut by 5 bases and J by 0 bases, with 11 bases left in between. The CDR3 has 14 residues. CDR3 protein: CASSAGNLNTEAFF. CDR3 nucleotide sequence: TGTGCCAGCAGTGCAGGGAACCTGAACACTGAAGCTTTCTTT.

The genes are TRBV5-4 and TRBJ2-5; TRBD2 matches at 11 bases. The CDR3 totals 17 residues. Germline V lookup: CDR1 SGHNT, CDR2 YYREEE (reference sequence). The junction had 9 bases not matched to a gene; V was cut back by 0 bases and J by 5 bases. Written as DNA, the CDR3 is TGTGCCAGCAGCTTGGACTTAGCGGGGGGGTCGTGGGAGACCCAGTACTTC. Its protein is CASSLDLAGGSWETQYF.

V gene TRBV14 combines with J gene TRBJ2-7, with 14 bases fitting TRBD2. The V segment lost 5 bases and the J segment 3 bases; nucleotides outside the gene matches: 3. From germline, CDR1 is SGHDN and CDR2 FVKESK. This CDR3 region has 15 residues. The CDR3 nucleotides are TGTGCCAGCAGCTACGGGACTAGCGGGGGCTACGAGCAGTACTTC. Protein: CASSYGTSGGYEQYF.

This CDR3 is CASSEASGSDEQYF. DNA for the CDR3: TGTGCCAGCAGTGAGGCTAGTGGGTCGGACGAGCAGTACTTC. The V call is TRBV6-1, the J call TRBJ2-7; no reliable D call. Germline V gene data show CDR1 as MNHNS and CDR2 as SASEGT. V lost 3 bases, J lost 5 bases, and 14 bases lay in between. This CDR3 has 14 amino acids.

V and J are TRBV7-9 and TRBJ2-5; 8 nucleotides line up with TRBD1. There are 17 residues in the CDR3. CDR1 and CDR2 (germline): SEHNR, FQNEAQ (reference sequence). The V gene end was trimmed by 5 bases and the J gene end by 3 bases; junction bases not matched to a gene: 14. CDR3 sequence reads: CASSTPLGDRKKETQYF. As DNA, the CDR3 is TGTGCCAGCAGCACCCCCCTGGGGGACAGGAAGAAAGAGACCCAGTACTTC.

The chain has TRBV9 and TRBJ2-5; 8 bases fit TRBD2. This CDR3 comprises 17 residues. The J segment lost 1 base and the V segment lost 5 bases, leaving 13 bases of the junction unmatched. Germline V gene sequence: CDR1 SGDLS, CDR2 YYNGEE. CDR3 residues: CASSAAGSGGLQETQYF. For the CDR3, the DNA is TGTGCCAGCAGTGCAGCGGGGAGCGGGGGCCTCCAAGAGACCCAGTACTTC.

This clone has only one observation. The chain combines TRBV4-3 with TRBJ2-1; 10 bases align to TRBD1. V was clipped by 4 bases and J by 6 bases; unmatched bases: 6. The CDR3 has 15 residues. Germline V gives CDR1 LGHNA, CDR2 YSLEER. This chain's CDR3 is CASSPRTGGVNEQFF. CDR3 nucleotides: TGCGCCAGCAGCCCTCGGACAGGGGGGGTCAATGAGCAGTTCTTC.

The chain joins TRBV7-2 to TRBJ2-1; unclear D gene. V was trimmed by 4 bases and J by 0 bases, leaving 19 bases between them. This CDR3 comprises 18 residues. In germline, CDR1 is SGHTA, CDR2 FQGNSA. In nucleotides, the CDR3 is TGTGCCAGCAGCTCTACCCGCCCTCGGCGGTCCTCCTACAATGAGCAGTTCTTC. Protein product: CASSSTRPRRSSYNEQFF.

The V gene is TRBV5-1, the J gene TRBJ1-4; the match to TRBD1 covers 10 bases. Trimming took 1 base from V and 1 from J; bases not matched to a gene: 1. This CDR3 contains 16 residues. Germline V CDR1 and CDR2: SGHRS, YFSETQ. CDR3 nucleotides: TGCGCCAGCAGCTTGTGGGACAGGGGAACTAATGAAAAACTGTTTTTT. This gives the protein CASSLWDRGTNEKLFF.

The rearrangement uses TRBV6-5 and TRBJ1-2, with 9 bases that match TRBD1. This CDR3 comprises 16 residues. Germline V gene data show CDR1 as MNHEY and CDR2 as SVGAGI. V shed 4 bases and J 4 bases; nucleotides not matched to a gene: 10. The CDR3 region has the DNA TGTGCCAGCAGTTTGTCCGGGACAGGGAAAGGCTATGGCTACACCTTC. It codes for CASSLSGTGKGYGYTF.

The chain couples TRBV2 to TRBJ1-4, with D possibly TRBD1 on 5 matching bases. V was cut by 4 bases and J by 4 bases, with 16 bases left in between. The germline V gene encodes CDR1 SNHLY and CDR2 FYNNEI. This CDR3 is built from 16 residues. The CDR3 nucleotides are TGTGCCAGCAGTGGGGGGGGGTGGCAGGGTAATGAAAAACTGTTTTTT. It is translated as CASSGGGWQGNEKLFF.

This clone was detected a few times. The chain has TRBV2 and TRBJ2-7; D uncertain. The germline gives CDR1 SNHLY, CDR2 FYNNEI. V was shortened by 6 bases and J by 3 bases, with 12 bases between the two germline ends. The CDR3 covers 13 residues. The CDR3 protein is CASRPTLNYEQYF. The CDR3 bases are TGTGCCAGCAGGCCGACACTTAACTACGAGCAGTACTTC.

This chain joins TRBV7-8 and TRBJ1-1; 9 bases agree with TRBD1. V dropped 1 base and J dropped 8; count of bases not matched to a gene: 5. This CDR3 spans 14 amino acids. Germline V gives CDR1 SGHVS, CDR2 FQNEAQ. The DNA of the CDR3 is TGTGCCAGCAGCTTAGGAGACAGGGGGACCGAAGCTTTCTTT. Translated, it gives CASSLGDRGTEAFF.

Only one count was recorded for this clone. The gene calls are TRBV11-2 and TRBJ2-7; TRBD2 is a possible D gene (7 bases). Germline CDR1 is SGHAT and CDR2 is FQNNGV. The ends were cut back, 5 bases at V and 4 bases at J, with 21 bases in the middle. This CDR3 contains 16 residues. The CDR3 nucleotides read TGTGCCAGCAGCGGGGAGGGGGGATTAGGGGGATACGAGCAGTACTTC. Translating it yields CASSGEGGLGGYEQYF.

This chain joins TRBV28 and TRBJ1-4, with D maybe TRBD1 (6 bases). The CDR3 runs to 17 residues. The V end lost 6 bases, the J end lost 0 bases, and 17 bases lay between the germline ends. Germline V lookup: CDR1 MDHEN, CDR2 SYDVKM. CDR3 sequence (DNA): TGTGCCAGCAGGGGCAGGGGTCTCCGCACAACTAATGAAAAACTGTTTTTT. It specifies CASRGRGLRTTNEKLFF.

The V gene is TRBV18, the J gene TRBJ2-2; 8 bases agree with TRBD1. The CDR3 contains 16 residues. Germline V gives CDR1 KGHSH, CDR2 LQKENI. With V trimmed by 6 bases and J by 2 bases, 8 bases remained unmatched. CDR3 DNA: TGTGCCAGCTCCTCCGGGACAGGCAGAAACACCGGGGAGCTGTTTTTT. Amino acids: CASSSGTGRNTGELFF.

V gene TRBV28 combines with J gene TRBJ1-6, with TRBD1 identical over 8 bases. Unmatched junction bases numbered 5, after V lost 6 bases and J lost 7 bases. This CDR3 comprises 14 residues. Germline V gene lookup returns CDR1 MDHEN and CDR2 SYDVKM. The CDR3 sequence is CASSLRGPNSPLHF. The CDR3 region has the DNA TGTGCCAGCAGCCTCAGGGGGCCGAATTCACCCCTCCACTTT.